Included here is one TCR beta chain sequence, with context. What it recognizes is unknown. This specimen comes from a study of T cells expressing NK-cell markers. As for the study in general: The study sequenced eight donors, seven HCMV-seropositive and one seronegative.

Using the 5' RACE reads, TCRdb records one entry per CDR3 protein without DNA. This sample's table has 550,000 to 600,000 distinct CDR3 sequences. Findings and caveats of the study: Expanded clones of NKG2C+ T cells had an unclear HCMV specificity. Roughly 6 donors showed dominant NKG2C+ clonotypes comprising about 1.0-7.0% of their CD8+ T cells.

The CDR3 has 17 amino acids. Germline loops: CDR1 SEHNR, CDR2 FQNEAQ (reference sequence). The sample comprised blood T cells: a sorted CD56 or NKG2C T cell subset, CD4+ or CD8+ T cells, or bulk PBMC T cells (not recorded which). The V call is TRBV7-9, the J call TRBJ2-5; TCRdb's assignment of TRBD2 cannot be checked, as there is no DNA. The TCR comes from a man in his late teens or twenties in good health. The CDR3 loop reads CASNPIPGREYAETQYF.